These 20 T cell receptor beta chains came from one sample sequenced in a study of blood T cells in healthy people across ages. Next came a second PCR, run for roughly 6 to 11 cycles, which used a sample-barcoded 5' primer along with a J-beta primer mix. TCRdb reanalysed the 5' RACE reads using MiXCR and keeps one entry per CDR3 protein. The sample includes 1.5 million to 2 million distinct CDR3 sequences, 40% to 55% seen only once; the top ten take roughly 2.1%. Sequences were obtained from blood. The receptors were gathered from a middle-aged woman in good health.

The chain links TRBV7-6 to TRBJ2-5; D may correspond to TRBD1 or TRBD2 (5 bases each). In germline, CDR1 is SGHVS, CDR2 FNYEAQ. V lost 5 bases, J lost 2 bases, and 18 bases lay in between. This CDR3 region has 16 residues. Here the CDR3 reads CASSPYSGTKQETQYF. As DNA, the CDR3 is TGTGCCAGCAGCCCCTATTCCGGGACGAAGCAAGAGACCCAGTACTTC.

This clonotype was detected many times. V usage is TRBV29-1 and J usage is TRBJ2-3; unclear D gene. This CDR3 contains 14 residues. Trimming stripped 0 bases from V and 0 bases from J, with 7 bases between. Germline values: CDR1 SQVTM, CDR2 ANQGSEA. The CDR3 DNA follows: TGCAGCGTTGAAGATCCTAGAAGCACAGATACGCAGTATTTT. Encoded protein: CSVEDPRSTDTQYF.

This clonotype appeared a few times. This chain joins TRBV11-2 and TRBJ1-1, with a weak D call TRBD1 (5 bases). The germline V and J ends were trimmed by 0 bases and 4 bases, with 9 bases remaining between them. Per the germline V gene, CDR1 is SGHAT and CDR2 is FQNNGV. The CDR3 covers 14 residues. CDR3 DNA sequence: TGTGCCAGCAGCTTAGAGTGGGGGGGCACTGAAGCTTTCTTT. It codes for CASSLEWGGTEAFF.

This clonotype was observed a handful of times. J is TRBJ2-5 and V is TRBV3-1; tentatively, D is TRBD1 or TRBD2 (5 bases each). Per germline, CDR1 LGHDT and CDR2 YNNKEL (reference sequence). This CDR3 is 14 amino acids long. Trimming pared 3 bases from V and 4 bases from J, leaving 12 bases between. The CDR3 DNA follows: TGTGCCAGCAGCCACGAGGGGCGCCCAGAGACCCAGTACTTC. Amino acids: CASSHEGRPETQYF.

This clonotype was seen a single time. The gene calls are TRBV6-5 and TRBJ2-1, with D perhaps TRBD2 (7 bases). Germline V gene sequence: CDR1 MNHEY, CDR2 SVGAGI. CDR3 length equals 16 residues. V dropped 2 bases and J dropped 0 bases, with 11 bases sitting between them. CDR3 residues: CASSYEGGSSYNEQFF. Written as DNA, the CDR3 is TGTGCCAGCAGTTACGAGGGGGGGAGCTCCTACAATGAGCAGTTCTTC.

The rearrangement uses TRBV9 and TRBJ1-1; 7 nucleotides align to TRBD1. The CDR3 contains 15 residues. Germline lookup yields CDR1 SGDLS and CDR2 YYNGEE. Trimming took 5 bases from V and 2 from J; bases not matched to a gene: 9. In DNA, the CDR3 is TGTGCCAGCAGACCCCAGACAGGGATCAACACTGAAGCTTTCTTT. Amino acid sequence: CASRPQTGINTEAFF.

This clonotype has just a few counts. The chain combines TRBV15 with TRBJ2-3; 10 bases map to TRBD2. The CDR3 contains 17 residues. V was clipped by 1 base and J by 0 bases; unmatched bases: 4. Germline V gene data show CDR1 as LNHNV and CDR2 as YYDKDF (reference sequence). CDR3 nucleotide sequence: TGTGCCACCAGCAGAGGACTAGCGGGTCCTAGCACAGATACGCAGTATTTT. Amino acids: CATSRGLAGPSTDTQYF.

V usage is TRBV27 and J usage is TRBJ2-5; D is perhaps TRBD2 (5 bases). The DNA end lines up better with TRBJ2-7; the J call may be wrong. Germline CDR1 reads MNHEY; CDR2 reads SMNVEV (reference sequence). The CDR3 runs 15 residues. The CDR3 protein is CASITFRGHDYEQYF. The DNA for the CDR3 is TGTGCCAGCATAACCTTTCGAGGGCACGACTACGAGCAGTACTTC.

The gene calls are TRBV6-5 and TRBJ2-3, with 12 bases matching TRBD2. Unmatched junction bases numbered 8, after V lost 4 bases and J lost 6 bases. CDR3 size: 16 residues. Germline assignment: CDR1 MNHEY and CDR2 SVGAGI. DNA of the CDR3: TGTGCCAGCAGTTTACTAGCGGGGGGTGTCGGGGATACGCAGTATTTT. This sequence encodes CASSLLAGGVGDTQYF.

The chain combines TRBV7-2 with TRBJ1-5; 8 bases match TRBD1. The germline CDR1 and CDR2 sequences are SGHTA and FQGNSA. V lost 7 bases and J lost 6; bases outside the gene matches: 11. The CDR3 has 15 amino acids. CDR3 residues: CASTPTQGASQPQHF. In DNA form, the CDR3 reads TGTGCCAGCACCCCAACTCAGGGGGCAAGTCAGCCCCAGCATTTT.

The V gene is TRBV7-2, the J gene TRBJ1-4, with 7 bases fitting TRBD1. This CDR3 is 13 amino acids long. After removal of 5 bases from V and 8 bases from J, the junction contained 5 bases not matched to a gene. Germline CDR1 SGHTA, CDR2 FQGNSA. The CDR3 region is CASSTGAWEKLFF. The CDR3 nucleotides read TGTGCCAGCAGCACAGGGGCCTGGGAAAAACTGTTTTTT. The full variable domain, its missing parts supplied by reference TRBV7-2 and TRBJ1-4, is GAGVSQSPSNKVTEKGKDVELRCDPISGHTALYWYRQSLGQGLEFLIYFQGNSAPDKSGLPSDRFSAERTGGSVSTLTIQRTQQEDSAVYLCASSTGAWEKLFFGSGTQLSVL.

There are a few counts of this clonotype. The chain carries TRBV7-2 and TRBJ2-3; D is unclear. Trimming stripped 0 bases from V and 5 bases from J, with 6 bases between. Germline V CDR1 and CDR2: SGHTA, FQGNSA. The CDR3 has 13 amino acids. CDR3 region: CASSLAYRDTQYF. The CDR3 coding sequence is TGTGCCAGCAGCTTAGCGTATCGAGATACGCAGTATTTT.

The J gene is TRBJ1-6, the V gene TRBV7-2; 8 bases map to TRBD1. V was pared by 5 bases and J by 7 bases, with 13 bases of the junction left unmatched. The germline gives CDR1 SGHTA, CDR2 FQGNSA. The CDR3 contains 17 residues. The CDR3 DNA reads TGTGCCAGCAGCCCGTCAGAAGACAGGGGTGAAAATTCACCCCTCCACTTT. Protein product: CASSPSEDRGENSPLHF.

This chain uses TRBV28 with TRBJ2-1; D remains ambiguous. The CDR3 extends over 13 amino acids. Germline V gene lookup returns CDR1 MDHEN and CDR2 SYDVKM. The V gene lost 5 bases and the J gene lost 6 bases, with 11 bases spanning the gap. CDR3: CASSGVEANEQFF. The CDR3 nucleotides read TGTGCCAGCAGTGGGGTTGAGGCCAATGAGCAGTTCTTC.

This CDR3 is CASSPPLGGPDTQYF. In nucleotides, the CDR3 is TGTGCCAGCAGCCCACCGCTAGGAGGTCCAGATACGCAGTATTTT. The gene calls are TRBV21-1 and TRBJ2-3; the D segment call TRBD2 is taken from the table without a DNA check. TRBV21-1 represents a pseudogene. This CDR3 spans 15 amino acids.

This clonotype was seen many times. The chain uses TRBV15 and TRBJ2-7, with TRBD2 as a possible D gene (5 bases). This CDR3 has 12 amino acids. Looked up from germline, CDR1 is LNHNV and CDR2 is YYDKDF (reference sequence). V was cut by 0 bases and J by 7 bases, with 7 bases left in between. The CDR3 sequence: CATSRDRGEQYF. The DNA for the CDR3 is TGTGCCACCAGCAGAGATCGGGGAGAGCAGTACTTC.

The CDR3 here is CASSYLMGGGTEAFF. As DNA, the CDR3 is TGTGCCAGCAGTTACCTAATGGGCGGAGGCACTGAAGCTTTCTTT. The chain links TRBV6-5 to TRBJ1-1; D ambiguous. From germline, CDR1 is MNHEY and CDR2 SVGAGI. The ends were cut back, 2 bases at V and 4 bases at J, with 14 bases in the middle. This CDR3 has 15 residues.

The rearrangement uses TRBV7-2 and TRBJ2-3; the D is unclear. Trimming took 5 bases from V and 0 from J, leaving 15 bases between them. This CDR3 has 16 residues. The germline gives CDR1 SGHTA, CDR2 FQGNSA. The CDR3 DNA sequence: TGTGCCAGCAGCCCCCAGGAGTATACTAGCACAGATACGCAGTATTTT. Translated, it gives CASSPQEYTSTDTQYF.

As DNA, the CDR3 is TGTGCCAGCAGCTCAGAGATGCCCTATGGCTACACCTTC. It codes for CASSSEMPYGYTF. The rearrangement joins TRBV7-2 to TRBJ1-2; D gene ambiguous. The CDR3 covers 13 residues. Germline V gene data show CDR1 as SGHTA and CDR2 as FQGNSA. Trimming took off 4 bases at V and 4 bases at J, with 10 bases between the two ends.

This clonotype was seen only a few times. This chain joins TRBV7-2 and TRBJ2-5; no clear D. V was clipped by 5 bases and J by 3 bases, with 19 bases between them. The V gene's germline CDR1 is SGHTA and CDR2 FQGNSA. The CDR3 runs to 16 residues. This CDR3 reads CASSASLGLGEETQYF. In DNA, the CDR3 is TGTGCCAGCAGCGCCTCCCTGGGCCTTGGGGAAGAGACCCAGTACTTC.